This T cell receptor beta chain was documented in a study of T cells expressing NK-cell markers. General study findings and limits: Roughly 1.0-7.0% of CD8+ T cells in about 6 donors belonged to dominant NKG2C+ clonotypes.

As to this clonotype: Its specificity is unknown.

Germline CDR1 and CDR2: DFQATT and SNEGSKA (reference sequence). CDR3 length: 15 residues. No DNA is given; TCRdb re-called the 5' RACE reads and lists each CDR3 protein once. This listing includes about 440,000 distinct CDR3 sequences. The chain couples TRBV20-1 to TRBJ2-3; the D gene TCRdb calls, TRBD1, cannot be checked with no DNA. The TCR originated in a woman aged 18 to 75 in good health. The sequencing input was blood T cells: a sorted CD56 or NKG2C T cell subset, CD4+ or CD8+ T cells, or bulk PBMC T cells (not recorded which). The CDR3 loop is CSASRGQGPTDTQYF.